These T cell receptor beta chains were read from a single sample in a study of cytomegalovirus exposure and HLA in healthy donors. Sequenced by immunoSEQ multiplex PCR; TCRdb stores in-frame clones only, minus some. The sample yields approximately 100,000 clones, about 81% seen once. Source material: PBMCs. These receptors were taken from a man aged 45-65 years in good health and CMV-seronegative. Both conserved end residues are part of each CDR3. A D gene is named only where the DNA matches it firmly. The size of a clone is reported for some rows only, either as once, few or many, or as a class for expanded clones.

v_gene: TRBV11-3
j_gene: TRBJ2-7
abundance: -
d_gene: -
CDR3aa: CASSPSPGTREQYF
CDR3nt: TGTGCCAGCAGCCCCTCCCCGGGAACCAGGGAGCAGTACTTC

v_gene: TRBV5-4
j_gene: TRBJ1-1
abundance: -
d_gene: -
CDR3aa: CASGSRGGRSTEAFF
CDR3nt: TGTGCCAGCGGATCTAGGGGGGGTCGGTCCACTGAAGCTTTCTTT

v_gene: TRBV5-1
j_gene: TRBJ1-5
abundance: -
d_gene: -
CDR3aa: CASSGGGFNQPQHF
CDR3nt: TGCGCCAGCAGCGGGGGGGGGTTCAATCAGCCCCAGCATTTT

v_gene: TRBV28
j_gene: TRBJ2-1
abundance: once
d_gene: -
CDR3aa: CASSLAGGGTGYRGEQFF
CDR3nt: TGTGCCAGCAGTCTCGCCGGGGGGGGGACAGGGTATCGTGGTGAGCAGTTCTTC

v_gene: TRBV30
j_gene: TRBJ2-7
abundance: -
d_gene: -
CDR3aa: CARGGAYEQYF
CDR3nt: TGTGCCCGTGGAGGGGCCTACGAGCAGTACTTC

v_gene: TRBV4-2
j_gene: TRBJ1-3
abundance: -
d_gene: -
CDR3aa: CASSHQLTGGAGNTIYF
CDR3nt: TGTGCCAGCAGCCATCAATTAACGGGGGGGGCCGGAAACACCATATATTTT

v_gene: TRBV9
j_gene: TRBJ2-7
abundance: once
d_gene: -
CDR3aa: CASSVAPGNYYEQYF
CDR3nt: TGTGCCAGCAGCGTAGCACCGGGGAACTACTACGAGCAGTACTTC

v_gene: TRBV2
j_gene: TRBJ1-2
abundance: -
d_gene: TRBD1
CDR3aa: CASSGTGSYGYTF
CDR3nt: TGTGCCAGCAGTGGGACAGGGAGCTATGGCTACACCTTC

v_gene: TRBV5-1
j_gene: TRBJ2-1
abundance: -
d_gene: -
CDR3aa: CASSFDGSLYNEQFF
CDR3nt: TGCGCCAGCAGCTTTGACGGGAGTTTGTACAATGAGCAGTTCTTC

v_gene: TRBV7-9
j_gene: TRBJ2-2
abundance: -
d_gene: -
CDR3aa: CSSSLGTGNGELFF
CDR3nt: TGTTCCAGCAGCTTGGGAACAGGGAACGGGGAGCTGTTTTTT

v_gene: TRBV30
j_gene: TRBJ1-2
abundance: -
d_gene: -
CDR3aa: CAWTLGRRMNYGYTF
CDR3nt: TGTGCCTGGACCCTAGGGAGGCGGATGAACTATGGCTACACCTTC

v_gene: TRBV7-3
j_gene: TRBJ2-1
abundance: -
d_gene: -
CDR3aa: CASSLDHNNEQFF
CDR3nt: TGTGCCAGCAGCTTAGATCACAACAATGAGCAGTTCTTC

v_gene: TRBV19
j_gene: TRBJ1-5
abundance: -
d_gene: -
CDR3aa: CASRSNSLFSNQPQHF
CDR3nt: TGTGCCAGTAGATCAAACAGCCTTTTTAGCAATCAGCCCCAGCATTTT

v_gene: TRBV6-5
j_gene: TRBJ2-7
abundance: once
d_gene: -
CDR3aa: CASSDADSYEQYF
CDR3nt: TGTGCCAGCAGTGACGCGGACTCCTACGAGCAGTACTTC

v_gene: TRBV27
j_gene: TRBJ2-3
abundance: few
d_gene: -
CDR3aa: CASSLSGGADTQYF
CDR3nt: TGTGCCAGCAGTTTATCCGGGGGAGCAGATACGCAGTATTTT

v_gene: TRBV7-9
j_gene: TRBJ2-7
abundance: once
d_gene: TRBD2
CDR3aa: CASSSTSGSYEQYF
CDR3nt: TGTGCCAGCAGCTCGACTAGCGGGAGTTACGAGCAGTACTTC

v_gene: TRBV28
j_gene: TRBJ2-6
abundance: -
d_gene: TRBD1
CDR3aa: CASSITGGTGANVLTF
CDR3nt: TGTGCCAGCAGTATAACAGGGGGTACTGGGGCCAACGTCCTGACTTTC

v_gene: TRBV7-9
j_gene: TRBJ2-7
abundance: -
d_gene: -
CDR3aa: CASSLVPDEQYF
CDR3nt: TGTGCCAGCAGCTTAGTCCCGGACGAGCAGTACTTC

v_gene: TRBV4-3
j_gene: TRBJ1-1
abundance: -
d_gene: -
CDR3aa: CASSQSTVNTEAFF
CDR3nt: TGCGCCAGCAGCCAATCGACAGTGAACACTGAAGCTTTCTTT

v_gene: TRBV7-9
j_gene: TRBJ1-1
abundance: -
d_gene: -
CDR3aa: CASSHGGTEAFF
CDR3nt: TGTGCCAGCAGTCACGGAGGGACTGAAGCTTTCTTT

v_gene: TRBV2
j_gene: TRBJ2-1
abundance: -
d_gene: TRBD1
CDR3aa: CASRIRDRAINEQFF
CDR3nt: TGTGCCAGCAGGATCCGGGACAGGGCTATCAATGAGCAGTTCTTC

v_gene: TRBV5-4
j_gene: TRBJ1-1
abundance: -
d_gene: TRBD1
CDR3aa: CASSLHRGSEAFF
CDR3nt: TGTGCCAGCAGCTTGCACAGGGGGTCTGAAGCTTTCTTT

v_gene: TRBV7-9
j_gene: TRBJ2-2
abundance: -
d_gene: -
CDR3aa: CASSSGQTVNTGELFF
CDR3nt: TGTGCCAGCAGCTCCGGACAGACAGTGAACACCGGGGAGCTGTTTTTT

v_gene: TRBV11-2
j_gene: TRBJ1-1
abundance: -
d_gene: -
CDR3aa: CASSPRQGWNTEAFF
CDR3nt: TGTGCCAGCAGCCCGCGGCAGGGCTGGAACACTGAAGCTTTCTTT

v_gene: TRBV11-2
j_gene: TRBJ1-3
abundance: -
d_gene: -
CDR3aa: CASSSIRGTNTIYF
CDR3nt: TGTGCCAGCAGCTCAATACGGGGAACCAACACCATATATTTT

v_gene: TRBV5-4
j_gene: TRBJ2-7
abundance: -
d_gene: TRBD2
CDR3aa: CASSPGLAGHLEQYF
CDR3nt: TGTGCCAGCAGCCCAGGACTAGCGGGACATCTCGAGCAGTACTTC

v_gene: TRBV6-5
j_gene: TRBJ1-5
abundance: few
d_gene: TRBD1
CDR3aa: CASSYSRTGRSPQHF
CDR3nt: TGTGCCAGCAGTTACAGTAGGACAGGGAGATCGCCCCAGCATTTT

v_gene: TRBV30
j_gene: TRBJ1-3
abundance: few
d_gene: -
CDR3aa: CAWAGTSTIYF
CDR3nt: TGTGCCTGGGCGGGAACCTCCACCATATATTTT

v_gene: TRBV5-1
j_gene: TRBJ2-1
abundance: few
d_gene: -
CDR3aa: CASSWGAGPNEQFF
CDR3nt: TGCGCCAGCAGCTGGGGTGCGGGGCCCAATGAGCAGTTCTTC

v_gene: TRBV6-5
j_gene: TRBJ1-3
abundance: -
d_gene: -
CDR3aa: CASRFLRGPGNTIYF
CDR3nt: TGTGCCAGCAGATTCCTCAGGGGACCTGGAAACACCATATATTTT

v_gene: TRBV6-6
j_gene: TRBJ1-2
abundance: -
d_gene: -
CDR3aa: CASKPGIRDYGYTF
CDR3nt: TGTGCCAGTAAACCGGGGATACGCGACTATGGCTACACCTTC

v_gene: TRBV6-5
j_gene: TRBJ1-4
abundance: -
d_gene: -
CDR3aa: CASSYRDRNEKLFF
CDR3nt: TGTGCCAGCAGTTACCGCGACAGAAATGAAAAACTGTTTTTT

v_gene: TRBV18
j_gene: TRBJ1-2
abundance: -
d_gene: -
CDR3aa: CASSTLPGRQRYGYTF
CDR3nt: TGTGCCAGCTCCACACTCCCTGGGAGGCAGCGCTATGGCTACACCTTC

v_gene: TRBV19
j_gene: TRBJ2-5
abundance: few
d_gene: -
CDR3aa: CASSIEEQETQYF
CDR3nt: TGTGCCAGTAGTATTGAGGAACAAGAGACCCAGTACTTC

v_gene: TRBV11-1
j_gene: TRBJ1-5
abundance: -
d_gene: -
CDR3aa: CASAPPRQTGSNQPQHF
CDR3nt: TGTGCCAGCGCCCCCCCGAGGCAGACTGGGAGCAATCAGCCCCAGCATTTT

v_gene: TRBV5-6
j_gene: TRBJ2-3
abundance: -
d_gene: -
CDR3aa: CASSFLSGESTDTQYF
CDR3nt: TGTGCCAGCAGCTTCCTATCGGGAGAGAGCACAGATACGCAGTATTTT

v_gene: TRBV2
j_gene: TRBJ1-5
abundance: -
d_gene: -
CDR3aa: CASSEEGGYQPQHF
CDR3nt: TGTGCCAGCAGTGAAGAAGGGGGTTATCAGCCCCAGCATTTT

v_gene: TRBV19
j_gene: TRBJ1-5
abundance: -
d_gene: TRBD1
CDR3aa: CASSSTGASQPQHF
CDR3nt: TGTGCCAGTAGTTCCACAGGGGCGAGCCAGCCCCAGCATTTT

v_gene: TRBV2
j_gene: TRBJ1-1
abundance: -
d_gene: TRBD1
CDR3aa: CASGPEQGVNTEAFF
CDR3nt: TGTGCCAGCGGACCCGAACAGGGGGTGAACACTGAAGCTTTCTTT

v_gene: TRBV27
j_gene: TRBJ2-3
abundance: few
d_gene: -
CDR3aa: CASSLSGGSGGTQYF
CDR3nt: TGTGCCAGCAGTTTATCGGGGGGAAGTGGCGGTACGCAGTATTTT

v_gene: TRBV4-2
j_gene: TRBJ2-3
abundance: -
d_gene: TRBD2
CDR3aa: CASSPGTSGDTQYF
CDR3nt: TGTGCCAGCAGCCCCGGGACTAGCGGAGATACGCAGTATTTT

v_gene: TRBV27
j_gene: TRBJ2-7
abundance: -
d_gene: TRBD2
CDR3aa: CASSFRSRTSGGNSYEQYF
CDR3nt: TGTGCCAGCAGTTTCCGTTCCAGGACTAGCGGGGGGAACTCCTACGAGCAGTACTTC

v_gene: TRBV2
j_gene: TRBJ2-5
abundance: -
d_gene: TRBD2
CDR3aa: CATHPGGMETQYF
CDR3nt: TGTGCCACACACCCGGGAGGGATGGAGACCCAGTACTTC

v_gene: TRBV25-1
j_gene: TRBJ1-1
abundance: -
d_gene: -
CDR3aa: CASKRTMNTEAFF
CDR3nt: TGTGCCAGCAAGCGGACCATGAACACTGAAGCTTTCTTT

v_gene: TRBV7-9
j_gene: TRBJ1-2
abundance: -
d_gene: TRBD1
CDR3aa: CSSSHTGETRYGYTF
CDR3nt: TGTTCCAGCAGCCATACAGGGGAGACTAGGTATGGCTACACCTTC

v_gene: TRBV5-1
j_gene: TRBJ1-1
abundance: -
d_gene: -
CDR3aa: CASNPGWGNTEAFF
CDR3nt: TGCGCCAGCAACCCAGGGTGGGGGAACACTGAAGCTTTCTTT

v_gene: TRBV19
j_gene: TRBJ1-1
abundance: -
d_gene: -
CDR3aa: CASSLGQNQNTEAFF
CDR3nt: TGTGCCAGTAGCCTAGGACAGAACCAAAACACTGAAGCTTTCTTT

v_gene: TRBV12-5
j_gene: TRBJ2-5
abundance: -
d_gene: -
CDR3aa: CASGLVLAGHQKTQYF
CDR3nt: TGTGCTAGTGGTTTGGTACTGGCAGGGCATCAGAAGACCCAGTACTTC

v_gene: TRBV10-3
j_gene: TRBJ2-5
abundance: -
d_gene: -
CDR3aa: CANSEGRETQYF
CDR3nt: TGTGCCAACAGCGAGGGCAGGGAGACCCAGTACTTC

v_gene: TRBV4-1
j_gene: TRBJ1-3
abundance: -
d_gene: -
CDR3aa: CASSQRQTAGNTIYF
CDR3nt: TGCGCCAGCAGCCAAAGACAGACTGCTGGAAACACCATATATTTT

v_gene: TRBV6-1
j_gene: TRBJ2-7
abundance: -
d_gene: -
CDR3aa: CASSDSFYEQYF
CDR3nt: TGTGCCAGCAGTGATTCTTTCTACGAGCAGTACTTC

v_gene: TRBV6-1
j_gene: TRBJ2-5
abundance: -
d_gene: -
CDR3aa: CASSDIGGQQETQYF
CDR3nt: TGTGCCAGCAGTGATATCGGGGGACAGCAAGAGACCCAGTACTTC

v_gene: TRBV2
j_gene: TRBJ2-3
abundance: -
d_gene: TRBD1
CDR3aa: CASRVGQPTDTQYF
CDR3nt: TGTGCCAGCAGGGTGGGACAGCCCACAGATACGCAGTATTTT

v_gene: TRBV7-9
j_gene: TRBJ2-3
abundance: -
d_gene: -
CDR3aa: CASSLGSGTQYF
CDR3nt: TGTGCCAGCAGCTTAGGGTCCGGGACGCAGTATTTT

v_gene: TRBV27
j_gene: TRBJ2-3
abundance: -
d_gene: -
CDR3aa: CASSPRQVSTDTQYF
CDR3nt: TGTGCCAGCAGTCCCCGACAGGTTAGCACAGATACGCAGTATTTT